The 20 T cell receptor beta chains presented below share a single source sample, sequenced in a study of early T cells in non-severe SARS-CoV-2 infection. TCRdb passed the 5' RACE reads through MiXCR, listing each CDR3 protein once. The table includes about 42,000 distinct CDR3 sequences, roughly 7.1% detected once. Sequencing was performed on whole blood. Receptor source: an adult who was a healthcare worker with PCR-confirmed SARS-CoV-2 infection or an uninfected control (not recorded which).

This clonotype was observed at least ten times. V is TRBV2 and J is TRBJ2-4; TRBD1 matches 10 bases. J lost 6 bases, V lost 3 bases, and 2 bases had no gene match. Germline V lookup: CDR1 SNHLY, CDR2 FYNNEI. This CDR3 is built from 14 residues. CDR3 in DNA: TGTGCCAGCAGTGACGGGACAGGGGTAAACATTCAGTACTTC. This encodes CASSDGTGVNIQYF. The whole variable domain, filled in from reference TRBV2 and TRBJ2-4, reads EPEVTQTPSHQVTQMGQEVILRCVPISNHLYFYWYRQILGQKVEFLVSFYNNEISEKSEIFDDQFSVERPDGSNFTLKIRSTKLEDSAMYFCASSDGTGVNIQYFGAGTRLSVL.

The table lists this clonotype with many counts. The V call is TRBV12-3 or TRBV12-4, the J call TRBJ1-5; tentative D call: TRBD1 (5 bases). The V end lost 5 bases, the J end lost 7 bases, and 18 bases lay between the germline ends. CDR3 length: 15 amino acids. CDR3 nucleotides: TGTGCCAGCAGTCCCGGGACCTTTTCCAGCCAGCCCCAGCATTTT. It specifies CASSPGTFSSQPQHF.

This clonotype was picked up one time. This chain links TRBV18 with TRBJ2-1; no definite D call. Germline CDR1 KGHSH, CDR2 LQKENI. This CDR3 spans 14 amino acids. The ends were cut back, 1 base at V and 8 bases at J, with 12 bases in the middle. Written as DNA, the CDR3 is TGTGCCAGCTCACCACTCCAGGAAAGGGATGAGCAGTTCTTC. Its translation is CASSPLQERDEQFF.

This clonotype was counted many times. The V call is TRBV5-6, the J call TRBJ2-5; D ambiguous. V was clipped by 0 bases and J by 1 base, with 4 bases between them. This CDR3 spans 13 amino acids. Germline assignment: CDR1 SGHDT and CDR2 YYEEEE. CDR3 DNA: TGTGCCAGCAGCTTGGCCTTCCAAGAGACCCAGTACTTC. Protein product: CASSLAFQETQYF.

The rearrangement links TRBV12-3 or TRBV12-4 to TRBJ2-5, with TRBD1 as a possible D gene (6 bases). The CDR3 totals 14 residues. Trimming removed 4 bases at V and 5 bases at J, with 14 bases between. In DNA, the CDR3 is TGTGCCAGCAGTTGGGACACCGCCCGGGAGACCCAGTACTTC. As protein: CASSWDTARETQYF.

This clonotype was recorded many times. The rearrangement uses TRBV12-5 and TRBJ2-3, with D maybe TRBD2 (5 bases). CDR3 size: 12 residues. Germline CDR1 reads LGHNT; CDR2 reads FRNRAP. Trimming left V 5 bases short and J 8 bases short, with 11 bases between. The CDR3 nucleotides read TGTGCTAGTGGTGGGAGTGGGATTACGCAGTATTTT. It encodes CASGGSGITQYF.

This clonotype was seen only a few times. V gene TRBV7-3 combines with J gene TRBJ2-3; 15 bases agree with TRBD2. The length of the CDR3 is 15 residues. V trimming: 7 bases; J trimming: 7 bases; junction bases outside the gene matches: 6. The germline CDR1 and CDR2 sequences are SGHTA and FQGTGA. Here the CDR3 reads CASNLGLAGGNTQYF. DNA of the CDR3: TGTGCCAGCAACTTGGGACTAGCGGGGGGCAATACGCAGTATTTT.

The chain combines TRBV12-3 or TRBV12-4 with TRBJ2-7; D possibly matches TRBD1 or TRBD2 (5 bases each). Trimming cost V 5 bases and J 3 bases, with 11 bases left between them. This CDR3 spans 13 amino acids. The CDR3 DNA is TGTGCCAGCAGTCCCGATGGGGGCTACGAGCAGTACTTC. Translated, it gives CASSPDGGYEQYF.

This clonotype was seen a few times. This chain connects TRBV29-1 to TRBJ1-4, with a possible D match to TRBD1 (6 bases). CDR1 is SQVTM and CDR2 is ANQGSEA in the germline V gene. The CDR3 totals 13 residues. V shed 5 bases and J shed 7 bases, with 14 bases lying between them. CDR3 in DNA: TGCAGCGTTACCGGGACATACACTGAAAAACTGTTTTTT. Encoded protein: CSVTGTYTEKLFF.

In its sample, this clonotype was seen many times. The J gene is TRBJ2-7, the V gene TRBV3-1, with TRBD1 as a possible D gene (5 bases). CDR3 size: 13 residues. The germline CDR1 and CDR2 sequences are LGHDT and YNNKEL (reference sequence). V was trimmed by 3 bases and J by 3 bases, leaving 9 bases between them. The CDR3 DNA sequence: TGTGCCAGCAGCCATCGGCAGGGCTACGAGCAGTACTTC. Translating gives CASSHRQGYEQYF.

The rearrangement joins TRBV6-5 to TRBJ2-3; D remains unclear. CDR3 size: 15 residues. Deletions cut 4 bases from V and 3 bases from J, with 14 bases between. Germline CDR1 is MNHEY and CDR2 is SVGAGI. CDR3: CASSLGNPGTDTQYF. For the CDR3, the DNA is TGTGCCAGCAGTTTAGGGAACCCTGGGACAGATACGCAGTATTTT.

This clonotype was counted at least ten times. The J gene is TRBJ2-2, the V gene TRBV4-2; D perhaps matches TRBD2 (6 bases). CDR3 length: 14 residues. CDR1 and CDR2 from the germline V gene are LGHNA and YNFKEQ. Trimming took 4 bases from V and 6 from J, leaving 12 bases between them. The CDR3 DNA is TGTGCCAGCAGCCCCGCGGGGATGTCCGGGGAGCTGTTTTTT. Encoded protein: CASSPAGMSGELFF.

There are many counts of this clonotype. The chain recombines TRBV6-4 with TRBJ2-2; no clear D. The CDR3 contains 13 residues. V gave up 4 bases and J gave up 6 bases, with 9 bases separating them. CDR1 is MRHNA, CDR2 SNTAGT, per germline. CDR3 DNA sequence: TGTGCCAGCAGTGGAGAGGTGGCCGGGGAGCTGTTTTTT. Protein: CASSGEVAGELFF.

On this clonotype: Its ends do not fully match the called genes, so a read error is possible. The chain has TRBV5-1 and TRBJ2-5, with D perhaps matching TRBD1 or TRBD2 (5 bases each). Germline CDR1 and CDR2: SGHRS and YFSETQ. The CDR3 totals 14 residues. CDR3 sequence: CASSLSTGTETQYF. Here the CDR3 DNA reads TGTGCCAGCAGCTTGTCAACGGGGACAGAGACCCAGTACTTC.

This rearrangement joins TRBV12-3 or TRBV12-4 to TRBJ2-7; D uncertain. V lost 1 base to trimming and J lost 4 bases, with 11 bases between them. This CDR3 is built from 14 residues. DNA for the CDR3: TGTGCCAGCAGTTTAGTGGATTCCCGATACGAGCAGTACTTC. This translates into CASSLVDSRYEQYF.

This clonotype has more than one count but fewer than ten. The CDR3 sequence is CASSPVGSYNSPLHF. CDR3 bases: TGTGCCAGCAGCCCCGTCGGCTCCTATAATTCACCCCTCCACTTT. V gene TRBV11-2 combines with J gene TRBJ1-6; no firm D call. The length of the CDR3 is 15 residues. V was pared by 5 bases and J by 0 bases, with 8 bases between. Germline-derived CDR1 and CDR2 are SGHAT and FQNNGV.

This clonotype was observed a few times. The chain employs TRBV9 and TRBJ2-5; maybe TRBD1 (6 bases). V was clipped by 4 bases and J by 4 bases, with 17 bases between them. This CDR3 comprises 15 residues. Germline V gives CDR1 SGDLS, CDR2 YYNGEE. For the CDR3, the DNA is TGTGCCAGCAGCCCCTCGGGACACGCCACAGAGACCCAGTACTTC. Its protein is CASSPSGHATETQYF.

The V gene is TRBV11-2, the J gene TRBJ1-2; D ambiguous. The CDR3 length is 13 residues. The V end was cut by 2 bases, the J end by 4 bases, with 8 bases between. Germline V gene data show CDR1 as SGHAT and CDR2 as FQNNGV. The CDR3 loop is CASSLNSAYGYTF. In DNA form, the CDR3 reads TGTGCCAGCAGCTTAAACTCGGCCTATGGCTACACCTTC.

This chain joins TRBV2 and TRBJ2-7, with TRBD1 identical over 9 bases. Germline CDR1 and CDR2: SNHLY and FYNNEI. After removal of 7 bases from V and 3 bases from J, the junction contained 4 bases not matched to a gene. The CDR3 contains 13 residues. CDR3 region: CASKDRGFYEQYF. The CDR3 DNA reads TGTGCCAGCAAGGACAGGGGATTCTACGAGCAGTACTTC.

Many counts were recorded for this clonotype. This sequence joins TRBV18 and TRBJ1-1, with unresolved D. In germline, CDR1 is KGHSH, CDR2 LQKENI. The V and J ends lost 5 bases and 2 bases respectively, with 15 bases between them. This CDR3 spans 15 amino acids. The CDR3 region is CASSSSQTVNTEAFF. The DNA of the CDR3 is TGTGCCAGCTCATCATCGCAGACCGTTAACACTGAAGCTTTCTTT. Complete variable domain (other parts from reference TRBV18 and TRBJ1-1): NAGVMQNPRHLVRRRGQEARLRCSPMKGHSHVYWYRQLPEEGLKFMVYLQKENIIDESGMPKERFSAEFPKEGPSILRIQQVVRGDSAAYFCASSSSQTVNTEAFFGQGTRLTVV.